This TCR beta chain was sequenced in a study of identical twins. This clonotype has more than one count but fewer than ten. Its antigen is unknown. With 5 bases clipped from V and 5 bases from J, the junction kept 6 bases outside the gene matches. The CDR3 covers 15 residues. Germline values: CDR1 MRHNA, CDR2 SNTAGT. TCRdb used MiXCR to reprocess the 5' RACE reads, holding one entry per CDR3 protein. The sample has some 320,000 distinct CDR3 sequences, around 12% seen once. General study points: Among out-of-frame alpha sequences shared by twins, low generation probability occurred in excess.

These same records also appear under a second study, on yellow fever vaccine responses in identical twins. In that study: Each twin's T cell response to the vaccine was reported to look partly convergent and partly personalized.

Sequenced: CD8+ T cells sorted from blood. The TCR originated in a woman aged 18-29 years in good health. The J gene is TRBJ2-5, the V gene TRBV6-4, with TRBD2 matching 12 bases. CDR3 amino acids: CASSPTSGGEETQYF. The CDR3 region has the DNA TGTGCCAGCAGTCCGACTAGCGGGGGCGAGGAGACCCAGTACTTC.